These T cell receptor beta chains were read from a single sample in a study of T cell responses to AZD1222 COVID-19 vaccine. TCRdb's table, derived via immunoSEQ multiplex PCR, lists solely in-frame clones and lacks some. Of fewer than 90,000 clones listed, about nine tenths are singletons. The starting material was peripheral blood, obtained 28 days after the second AZD1222 dose. Receptors originate from an adult who received the AZD1222 COVID-19 vaccine. CDR3s include the opening cysteine and the closing phenylalanine or tryptophan. A D gene is named only where the DNA matches it firmly. The size entry is marked missing in some rows and otherwise reads once, few, many or a size class.

CDR3aa	CDR3nt	v_gene	j_gene	d_gene	abundance
CATSDRGQGATNEKLFF	TGTGCCACCAGTGATAGGGGACAGGGGGCAACTAATGAAAAACTGTTTTTT	TRBV24-1	TRBJ1-4	TRBD1	NA
CASSLSGTNEKLFF	TGTGCCAGCAGTCTTTCGGGGACTAATGAAAAACTGTTTTTT	TRBV25-1	TRBJ1-4	NA	NA
CASSETGTDQPQHF	TGTGCCAGCAGCGAGACAGGGACGGATCAGCCCCAGCATTTT	TRBV21-1	TRBJ1-5	NA	NA
CASSITSGRDTEAFF	TGTGCCAGCAGTATTACCTCGGGGCGGGACACTGAAGCTTTCTTT	TRBV6-5	TRBJ1-1	NA	NA
CAWSVLQGPLSPLHF	TGTGCCTGGAGTGTACTGCAGGGGCCCCTCTCACCCCTCCACTTT	TRBV30	TRBJ1-6	NA	NA
CASSLAGLLAGDDNEQFF	TGTGCCAGCAGCTTGGCGGGGCTTCTAGCGGGAGACGACAATGAGCAGTTCTTC	TRBV13	TRBJ2-1	TRBD2	NA
CASRIWTSGRTEQFF	TGTGCCAGTAGAATCTGGACTAGCGGGAGAACTGAGCAGTTCTTC	TRBV19	TRBJ2-1	TRBD2	NA
CATSGSGTGSEKLFF	TGTGCCACCAGTGGTTCCGGGACAGGAAGCGAAAAACTGTTTTTT	TRBV24-1	TRBJ1-4	TRBD1	NA
CASSILTGGSGANVLTF	TGTGCCAGTAGTATACTAACAGGGGGCTCTGGGGCCAACGTCCTGACTTTC	TRBV19	TRBJ2-6	TRBD1	NA
CASSPRRGGMNTEAFF	TGTGCCAGCAGCCCCCGGAGAGGGGGCATGAACACTGAAGCTTTCTTT	TRBV3-1/TRBV3-2	TRBJ1-1	TRBD1	once
CASSYEDRGPDTQYF	TGTGCCAGCAGTTACGAGGACAGGGGACCAGATACGCAGTATTTT	TRBV6-6	TRBJ2-3	TRBD1	NA
CASNRAHEQFF	TGTGCCAGCAACCGGGCCCATGAGCAGTTCTTC	TRBV7-9	TRBJ2-1	NA	NA
CASSFRTSGKTDTQYF	TGTGCCAGCAGTTTTCGGACTAGCGGGAAAACAGATACGCAGTATTTT	TRBV27	TRBJ2-3	TRBD2	NA
CASSDSGTGANEQFF	TGTGCCAGCAGTGACTCGGGGACAGGGGCCAATGAGCAGTTCTTC	TRBV6-4	TRBJ2-1	TRBD1	NA
CASSPSLGEKLFF	TGTGCCAGCAGCCCCAGCTTGGGCGAAAAACTGTTTTTT	TRBV7-9	TRBJ1-4	NA	few
CASSPTSSGGSEQFF	TGTGCCAGCAGCCCAACATCTAGCGGAGGATCTGAGCAGTTCTTC	TRBV7-2	TRBJ2-1	TRBD2	once
CASSLLAGTVGDTQYF	TGTGCCAGCAGCCTGCTGGCCGGGACCGTGGGGGATACGCAGTATTTT	TRBV3-1/TRBV3-2	TRBJ2-3	NA	NA
CASSLGAGVTDTQYF	TGTGCCAGCAGCTTAGGGGCCGGGGTCACAGATACGCAGTATTTT	TRBV7-8	TRBJ2-3	NA	NA
CASSLDSGSYNEQFF	TGTGCCAGCAGCTTGGATTCCGGGAGCTACAATGAGCAGTTCTTC	TRBV5-8	TRBJ2-1	NA	NA
CASSLSWGASEKLFF	TGTGCCAGCAGTTTATCATGGGGGGCGAGTGAAAAACTGTTTTTT	TRBV28	TRBJ1-4	NA	NA